The entry that follows covers one T cell receptor beta chain sequence. Unmatched junction bases numbered 8, after V lost 4 bases and J lost 6 bases. The germline V gene encodes CDR1 MNHEY and CDR2 SVGAGI. This CDR3 is 16 amino acids long. This sample was taken from a study of shared clonotypes between healthy human individuals. Profiling relied on immunoSEQ multiplex PCR, and the TCRdb table lists in-frame clones only, not all of them. This repertoire shows about 2.2 million clones, just over 90% found once; its top ten account for roughly 1.7%. Terminally differentiated effector memory CD45RA+ cells were excluded from the naive CD8 cells, which were CD45RO-negative and positively selected for CCR7.

Sequenced: naive CD8+ T cells from PBMCs. V usage is TRBV6-5 and J usage is TRBJ1-4; 10 nucleotides align to TRBD1. This clonotype originated in a man aged 18 to 30 in good health. Some clones in this sample may be carry-over from other donors' samples. The CDR3 bases are TGTGCCAGCAGTTTGGGCTTGACAGGGGGCCATGAAAAACTGTTTTTT. The encoded protein is CASSLGLTGGHEKLFF.